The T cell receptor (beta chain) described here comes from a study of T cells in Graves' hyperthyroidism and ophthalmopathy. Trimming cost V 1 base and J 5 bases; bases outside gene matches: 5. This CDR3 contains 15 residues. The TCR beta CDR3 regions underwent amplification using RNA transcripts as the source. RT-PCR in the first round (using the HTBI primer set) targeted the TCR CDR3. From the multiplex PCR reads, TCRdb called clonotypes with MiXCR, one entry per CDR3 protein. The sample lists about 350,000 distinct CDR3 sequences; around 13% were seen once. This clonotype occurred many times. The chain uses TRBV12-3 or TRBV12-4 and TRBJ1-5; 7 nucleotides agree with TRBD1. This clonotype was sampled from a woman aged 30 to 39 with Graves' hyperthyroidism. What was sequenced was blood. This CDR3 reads CASSLGRQGDQPQHF. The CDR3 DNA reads TGTGCCAGCAGTTTAGGACGGCAGGGGGATCAGCCCCAGCATTTT.